A single sample gave rise to the 31 T cell receptor beta chains below, sequenced in a study of Graves' ophthalmopathy and Graves' hyperthyroidism. TCR beta CDR3 amplification used RNA transcripts. Amplification began with first-round RT-PCR using HTBI primers, then second-round multiplex PCR was performed. TCRdb re-called the multiplex PCR reads with MiXCR, one entry per CDR3 protein. The table includes around 470,000 distinct CDR3 sequences, 14% detected once. The sample was blood. These receptors came from a woman aged 25-40 years with Graves' ophthalmopathy.

In this sample, this clonotype turned up many times. This chain connects TRBV12-3 or TRBV12-4 to TRBJ2-5, with 7 bases matching TRBD1. The junction had 9 bases not matched to a gene; V was cut back by 6 bases and J by 5 bases. The CDR3 has 14 amino acids. CDR3 loop: CASSKTGVRETQYF. CDR3 in DNA: TGTGCCAGCAGCAAAACAGGGGTTAGGGAGACCCAGTACTTC.

There are a few counts of this clonotype. V usage is TRBV12-3 or TRBV12-4 and J usage is TRBJ1-3; no clear D. This CDR3 has 11 amino acids. V was cut by 8 bases and J by 8 bases, with 10 bases left in between. The chain's CDR3 is CASGWGDTIYF. The DNA for the CDR3 is TGTGCCAGCGGGTGGGGAGACACCATATATTTT.

This clonotype was detected ten times or more. The chain combines TRBV10-2 with TRBJ2-7; D is perhaps TRBD2 (5 bases). The germline V and J ends were trimmed by 7 bases and 3 bases, with 10 bases remaining between them. The germline V gene has CDR1 WSHSY and CDR2 SAAADI. The CDR3 has 12 amino acids. CDR3 coding DNA: TGCGCCAGCACGGCAGGAGGCTACGAGCAGTACTTC. Translating gives CASTAGGYEQYF.

This clonotype was recorded at least ten times. The gene calls are TRBV24-1 and TRBJ2-6; D not resolved. CDR1 and CDR2 from the germline V gene are KGHDR and SFDVKD. V was cut by 4 bases and J by 0 bases, with 6 bases left in between. This CDR3 comprises 15 residues. The CDR3 loop reads CATSEGNSGANVLTF. DNA for the CDR3: TGTGCCACCAGTGAAGGCAACTCTGGGGCCAACGTCCTGACTTTC.

CDR3 loop: CALRGLLNTEAFF. CDR3 DNA: TGTGCCCTCCGGGGGCTGCTGAACACTGAAGCTTTCTTT. The chain links TRBV30 to TRBJ1-1; TRBD1 might be the D (6 bases). The CDR3 is 13 residues long. V was shortened by 8 bases and J by 0 bases, with 13 bases between the two germline ends. The germline V gene encodes CDR1 GTSNPN and CDR2 SVGIG (reference sequence).

This clonotype was found many times. The chain employs TRBV12-3 or TRBV12-4 and TRBJ2-7, with D perhaps TRBD1 or TRBD2 (6 bases each). The CDR3 is 14 amino acids. V was trimmed by 5 bases and J by 5 bases, leaving 16 bases between them. The CDR3 DNA sequence: TGTGCCAGCAGTCTACAGGGAGGACTCCACGAGCAGTACTTC. It encodes CASSLQGGLHEQYF.

With regard to this clonotype: Without the conserved terminal phenylalanine or tryptophan, this CDR3 likely stems from a read error. The chain combines TRBV20-1 with TRBJ1-1; D is undetermined. CDR1 and CDR2 (germline): DFQATT, SNEGSKA (reference sequence). CDR3 size: 11 residues. In DNA, the CDR3 is TGCAGCGCTAGCAAGGTAGCTGAAGCTTTCTAT. This translates into CSASKVAEAFY.

This clonotype was found many times. The rearrangement joins TRBV30 to TRBJ1-1; D is perhaps TRBD1 (6 bases). Per the germline V gene, CDR1 is GTSNPN and CDR2 is SVGIG (reference sequence). V lost 2 bases, J lost 7 bases, and 14 bases lay in between. The CDR3 totals 13 residues. The CDR3 loop reads CAWSSGDLGEAFF. CDR3 sequence (DNA): TGTGCCTGGAGTTCAGGGGACTTGGGTGAAGCTTTCTTT.

The sample holds many counts of this clonotype. The chain uses TRBV6-1 and TRBJ1-1; 9 positions match TRBD1. Unmatched junction bases numbered 10, after V lost 4 bases and J lost 4 bases. CDR3 size: 16 residues. CDR1 and CDR2 (germline): MNHNS, SASEGT. The CDR3 nucleotides are TGTGCCAGCAGTGCTAGAAGCTTGGACAGGGGCACTGAAGCTTTCTTT. Translation: CASSARSLDRGTEAFF.

The chain employs TRBV27 and TRBJ1-5, with D unclear. The CDR3 has 17 amino acids. V was shortened by 5 bases and J by 2 bases, with 19 bases between the two germline ends. From germline, CDR1 is MNHEY and CDR2 SMNVEV (reference sequence). CDR3 DNA sequence: TGTGCCAGCAGTCCCCTGACCGGCGCAGGTGGCAATCAGCCCCAGCATTTT. This translates into CASSPLTGAGGNQPQHF.

This clonotype has at least ten counts. The rearrangement joins TRBV11-3 to TRBJ2-5, with D hard to call. V was cut by 7 bases and J by 5 bases, with 14 bases left in between. Germline V gene sequence: CDR1 SGHNT, CDR2 YENEEA. CDR3 length equals 13 residues. The CDR3: CASKGRYGETQYF. The CDR3 region has the DNA TGTGCCAGCAAGGGTCGTTATGGGGAGACCCAGTACTTC.

About this clonotype itself: A much larger clone is a single base away; this may be a read error. This chain connects TRBV11-1 to TRBJ1-1, with D hard to call. The length of the CDR3 is 17 residues. CDR1 and CDR2 from the germline V gene are SGHAT and FQDESV (reference sequence). The CDR3 DNA follows: TGTGCCAGCAGCTTACGTGGAGGGAGGGCCTCGAACACTGAAGCTTCCTTT. Encoded protein: CASSLRGGRASNTEASF.

This clonotype has a count of ten or more. This chain links TRBV10-3 with TRBJ2-7; 12 positions match TRBD1. The CDR3 sequence is 14 residues long. Germline values: CDR1 ENHRY, CDR2 SYGVKD. The J segment lost 7 bases and the V segment lost 6 bases, leaving 7 bases of the junction unmatched. In DNA, the CDR3 is TGTGCCATCAGCCCGGGACAGGGGGCGCGGGAGCAGTACTTC. This sequence encodes CAISPGQGAREQYF.

This clonotype was counted between two and nine times. The rearrangement uses TRBV20-1 and TRBJ2-7; TRBD1 might be the D (6 bases). V lost 1 base and J 4 bases, leaving 8 bases between the germline ends. Germline V gene lookup returns CDR1 DFQATT and CDR2 SNEGSKA (reference sequence). The CDR3 is 12 amino acids. CDR3 in DNA: TGCAGTGCTAGAGGGACAGCTTACGAGCAGTACTTC. Protein: CSARGTAYEQYF.

V usage is TRBV20-1 and J usage is TRBJ2-7; D uncertain. The CDR3 loop spans 11 amino acids. Trimming removed 2 bases at V and 3 bases at J, with 5 bases between. Germline CDR1 is DFQATT and CDR2 is SNEGSKA (reference sequence). CDR3 nucleotide sequence: TGCAGTGCTAGAACCCTCTACGAGCAGTACTTC. Residues: CSARTLYEQYF.

This clonotype came up many times. The rearrangement uses TRBV20-1 and TRBJ2-7; D may be TRBD2 (5 bases). This CDR3 comprises 14 residues. Germline loops: CDR1 DFQATT, CDR2 SNEGSKA (reference sequence). Trimming left V 1 base short and J 3 bases short, with 13 bases between. The CDR3 DNA sequence: TGCAGTGCTAGAGGGGGAGATGGGCACTACGAGCAGTACTTC. Its protein product is CSARGGDGHYEQYF.

Concerning this clonotype: Being one base from a much bigger clone, this may be a read error. This is likely a read error, given that the CDR3 carries no conserved phenylalanine or tryptophan at its end. This chain connects TRBV20-1 to TRBJ1-2; 7 bases line up with TRBD1. The V gene end was trimmed by 5 bases and the J gene end by 5 bases; junction bases not matched to a gene: 5. Germline assignment: CDR1 DFQATT and CDR2 SNEGSKA (reference sequence). The CDR3 consists of 12 residues. The CDR3 DNA is TGCAGTGCTTGGGACAGCGAATATGGCTACACCGTC. The encoded protein is CSAWDSEYGYTV.

This clonotype was seen repeatedly, ten times or more. The chain uses TRBV12-3 or TRBV12-4 and TRBJ2-7; the match to TRBD2 covers 9 bases. After removal of 5 bases from V and 3 bases from J, the junction contained 8 bases not matched to a gene. The CDR3 has 15 amino acids. CDR3 sequence reads: CASSPHGGGGYEQYF. The DNA for the CDR3 is TGTGCCAGCAGTCCCCATGGCGGGGGGGGCTACGAGCAGTACTTC.

This clonotype showed up many times. The chain links TRBV2 to TRBJ1-1; possible D gene TRBD1, 5 bases. The germline V gene has CDR1 SNHLY and CDR2 FYNNEI. Trimming removed 1 base from V and 4 bases from J, with 10 bases in between. The length of the CDR3 is 14 residues. For the CDR3, the DNA is TGTGCCAGCAGTGAAGAGGGGAGAGGCACTGAAGCTTTCTTT. Protein sequence: CASSEEGRGTEAFF.

This clonotype was found many times. The chain carries TRBV6-5 and TRBJ1-2; no definite D call. Between the trimmed V and J ends, which lost 0 bases and 8 bases, there was a span of 22 bases. This CDR3 comprises 17 residues. The V gene's germline CDR1 is MNHEY and CDR2 SVGAGI. This CDR3 reads CASSYSTRYGWDGGYTF. The CDR3 nucleotides read TGTGCCAGCAGTTACTCGACCCGTTACGGATGGGATGGCGGCTACACCTTC.

This clonotype occurred many times. This sequence joins TRBV11-3 and TRBJ2-5; TRBD1 aligns across 9 bases. CDR1 and CDR2 from the germline V gene are SGHNT and YENEEA. V gave up 3 bases and J gave up 4 bases; unmatched junction bases: 9. The CDR3 has 16 amino acids. CDR3 residues: CASSFKRNRGRETQYF. The CDR3 DNA reads as TGTGCCAGCAGCTTCAAACGAAACAGGGGGCGAGAGACCCAGTACTTC.

V usage is TRBV5-1 and J usage is TRBJ1-1, with D hard to call. CDR1 and CDR2 (germline): SGHRS, YFSETQ. V lost 0 bases and J lost 7, with 10 bases in between. This CDR3 comprises 13 residues. This chain's CDR3 is CASSLDRGIEAFF. The CDR3 nucleotides are TGCGCCAGCAGCTTGGACCGAGGGATTGAAGCTTTCTTT.

This clonotype was picked up many times. The rearrangement joins TRBV7-8 to TRBJ1-1, with 7 nucleotides matching TRBD1. Germline trimming cut 4 bases from V and 0 bases from J; bases unmatched to any gene: 8. Looked up from germline, CDR1 is SGHVS and CDR2 is FQNEAQ. The CDR3 has 16 amino acids. The CDR3: CASSSRGPVMNTEAFF. DNA for the CDR3: TGTGCCAGCAGCTCTAGGGGGCCCGTCATGAACACTGAAGCTTTCTTT.

This clonotype showed up many times. The chain recombines TRBV12-3 or TRBV12-4 with TRBJ1-5; weak D call: TRBD1 (6 bases). CDR3 size: 14 residues. V was clipped by 7 bases and J by 1 base, with 11 bases between them. CDR3 sequence (DNA): TGTGCCAGCAAACCGGGGGCGAGCAATCAGCCCCAGCATTTT. Protein sequence: CASKPGASNQPQHF.

As for this clonotype: This may stem from a read error, because a much larger clone lies one nucleotide away. This chain joins TRBV13 and TRBJ2-7; D assignment may be TRBD1 or TRBD2 (6 bases each). Germline CDR1 PRHDT, CDR2 FYEKMQ (reference sequence). This CDR3 has 13 amino acids. V was cut by 8 bases and J by 5 bases, with 16 bases left in between. The CDR3, as DNA: TGTGCCAGCCGGAGGGGGGAATCCCACGAGCAGTACTTC. Its protein product is CASRRGESHEQYF.

The table lists this clonotype with many counts. The rearrangement joins TRBV12-3 or TRBV12-4 to TRBJ1-5; D not resolved. V was cut by 5 bases and J by 3 bases, with 17 bases left in between. The length of the CDR3 is 16 residues. The CDR3 coding sequence is TGTGCCAGCAGTACTTCATCGTTGGTTACCAATCAGCCCCAGCATTTT. As protein: CASSTSSLVTNQPQHF.

This clonotype showed up many times. The gene calls are TRBV11-2 and TRBJ2-7, with 7 bases lining up with TRBD2. With 5 bases clipped from V and 6 bases from J, the junction kept 7 bases outside the gene matches. The germline V gene has CDR1 SGHAT and CDR2 FQNNGV. The CDR3 has 13 amino acids. The DNA for the CDR3 is TGTGCCAGCAGCGGGTCTAGCGGAGGCGAGCAGTACTTC. Its translation: CASSGSSGGEQYF.

The sample holds many counts of this clonotype. The chain combines TRBV11-1 with TRBJ2-5, with a weak D call TRBD2 (6 bases). The V gene's germline CDR1 is SGHAT and CDR2 FQDESV (reference sequence). CDR3 size: 19 residues. V was cut by 5 bases and J by 0 bases, with 25 bases left in between. The CDR3 loop reads CASSQRGVGGLKYQETQYF. The CDR3 DNA reads TGTGCCAGCAGCCAAAGGGGCGTTGGGGGACTTAAGTACCAAGAGACCCAGTACTTC.

This clonotype has ten or more counts. The gene calls are TRBV6-1 and TRBJ2-5; TRBD2 agrees at 8 bases. CDR1 and CDR2 (germline): MNHNS, SASEGT. The V and J ends lost 5 bases and 0 bases, in that order; junction bases with no gene match: 14. The CDR3 loop spans 18 amino acids. CDR3 nucleotide sequence: TGTGCCAGCAGTCTAAATCGGGGGGGGATCCTGTACCAAGAGACCCAGTACTTC. Translated: CASSLNRGGILYQETQYF.

This clonotype was detected many times. At one end, the junction sequence differs from germline, possibly due to a read error. The chain has TRBV11-3 and TRBJ1-1; TRBD1 matches at 7 bases. The CDR3 spans 13 residues. Looked up from germline, CDR1 is SGHNT and CDR2 is YENEEA. CDR3 residues: CASSIDRDTEAFF. The CDR3 bases are TGTGCCAGCAGCATAGACAGGGATACTGAAGCTTTCTTT.

In regard to this clonotype: Mismatch with germline at one junction end may stem from a read error. This chain links TRBV4-2 with TRBJ1-1, with D unclear. CDR3 size: 14 residues. Germline V CDR1 and CDR2: LGHNA, YNFKEQ. CDR3 in amino acids: CASSQDRRGLEACF. The DNA for the CDR3 is TGTGCCAGCAGCCAAGATCGGAGAGGGCTCGAAGCTTGCTTT.